This T cell receptor beta chain was observed in a study of CD8 T cells in Susac syndrome. Sequencing targeted TCR beta in T cells from blood (CD8+ and CD4+). Multiple sclerosis controls were treatment-naive patients with stable or active relapsing-remitting disease. When the RNA was reverse transcribed, random hexamers were used with an input of roughly 0.5 to 1 ug. Amplification of TCR beta CDR3 spanned 54 Vbeta and 13 Jbeta via immunoSEQ multiplex PCR. TCRdb reprocessed the immunoSEQ multiplex PCR reads via MiXCR and lists one record per CDR3 protein. This sample has roughly 400,000 distinct CDR3 sequences, with 75% to 90% found just once. V was cut by 2 bases and J by 4 bases, with 12 bases left in between. This CDR3 is built from 15 residues. The germline CDR1 and CDR2 sequences are MDHEN and SYDVKM.

The origin of this receptor is a human donor with multiple sclerosis. The chain employs TRBV28 and TRBJ2-1, with D tentatively TRBD2 (6 bases). Source material: CD8+ T cells from PBMCs. This chain's CDR3 is CASSLRSSEYNEQFF. CDR3 DNA: TGTGCCAGCAGTTTAAGGTCTAGCGAATACAATGAGCAGTTCTTC.